These 8 T cell receptor beta chains share one sample of origin, sequenced in a study of human T cells and chemical hapten exposure. Time point described: patch test 2, 6 weeks after DPC sensitization. This sample's treatment: therapeutic diphenylcyclopropenone sensitization with weekly scalp DPC. Via MiXCR, TCRdb re-called the RACE reads, giving one row per CDR3 protein. The sample yields some 150,000 distinct CDR3 sequences, 10% to 15% seen once. The sequenced sample was whole blood, obtained in connection with sensitization to the hapten diphenylcyclopropenone (DPC). These TCRs come from a woman in her forties or fifties with alopecia areata. Some clones in this sample may be carry-over from other donors' samples.

This clonotype was counted only a few times. The chain links TRBV28 to TRBJ2-3, with TRBD2 matching 11 bases. The CDR3 has 19 amino acids. Looked up from germline, CDR1 is MDHEN and CDR2 is SYDVKM. With 2 bases clipped from V and 3 bases from J, the junction kept 13 bases outside the gene matches. The CDR3 loop is CASSLGFGLAGGSTDTQYF. Here the CDR3 DNA reads TGTGCCAGCAGTTTAGGTTTTGGCCTAGCGGGAGGAAGTACAGATACGCAGTATTTT.

This clonotype was picked up a small number of times. The chain recombines TRBV12-3 or TRBV12-4 with TRBJ2-3, with D uncertain. This CDR3 has 14 amino acids. V lost 3 bases to trimming and J lost 6 bases, with 13 bases between them. Here the CDR3 reads CASSFQQLGDTQYF. CDR3 sequence (DNA): TGTGCCAGCAGTTTTCAGCAGTTGGGGGATACGCAGTATTTT.

This clonotype turned up a few times. The gene calls are TRBV19 and TRBJ1-2; D unresolved. V was clipped by 8 bases and J by 4 bases, with 11 bases between them. Germline CDR1 is LNHDA and CDR2 is SQIVND (reference sequence). This CDR3 is built from 12 residues. CDR3 bases: TGTGCCAGTGGAGGTCTGGGCTATGGCTACACCTTC. This sequence encodes CASGGLGYGYTF.

This clonotype showed up just a few times. The CDR3 DNA sequence: TGTGCCAGCTCACCCCGGACAGGGAAGGACCAAGAGACCCAGTACTTC. Translating gives CASSPRTGKDQETQYF. The chain recombines TRBV18 with TRBJ2-5; 8 nucleotides line up with TRBD1. V lost 3 bases to trimming and J lost 0 bases; unmatched junction nucleotides: 6. The CDR3 is 16 residues long. Germline V gives CDR1 KGHSH, CDR2 LQKENI.

This clonotype was detected ten times or more. The chain is built from TRBV6-1 and TRBJ2-6; tentative D call: TRBD1 (7 bases). With 6 bases removed from V and 1 base from J, the gap between germline ends came to 10 bases. The CDR3 length is 15 residues. Germline lookup yields CDR1 MNHNS and CDR2 SASEGT. Here the CDR3 reads CASRPGGSGANVLTF. The CDR3 DNA sequence: TGTGCCAGCAGGCCAGGGGGGTCTGGGGCCAACGTCCTGACTTTC.

This clonotype was counted only a few times. The V gene is TRBV23-1, the J gene TRBJ2-2; 7 bases align to TRBD1. TRBV23-1 is recorded as an ORF, its role being uncertain. The CDR3 contains 14 residues. Germline trimming cut 8 bases from V and 0 bases from J; bases unmatched to any gene: 3. CDR3 sequence reads: CASRDSPNTGELFF. Written as DNA, the CDR3 is TGCGCCAGCCGGGACAGTCCGAACACCGGGGAGCTGTTTTTT.

This clonotype was seen a few times. The chain employs TRBV11-1 and TRBJ2-3, with TRBD2 matching over 8 bases. Germline values: CDR1 SGHAT, CDR2 FQDESV (reference sequence). The CDR3 has 17 residues. After removal of 1 base from V and 0 bases from J, the junction contained 6 bases not matched to a gene. CDR3 sequence reads: CASSLGLARLSTDTQYF. In DNA, the CDR3 is TGTGCCAGCAGCTTAGGACTAGCGCGCCTCAGCACAGATACGCAGTATTTT.

The genes are TRBV7-9 and TRBJ2-1; unclear D gene. Germline CDR1 SEHNR, CDR2 FQNEAQ (reference sequence). The CDR3 spans 14 residues. V lost 6 bases to trimming and J lost 9 bases, with 18 bases between them. CDR3 sequence reads: CASRLSTLQFEQFF. Here the CDR3 DNA reads TGTGCCAGCAGGTTATCCACCTTACAATTTGAGCAGTTCTTC.